The subject of this entry is one TCR beta chain. The table came from immunoSEQ multiplex PCR; TCRdb's copy has only in-frame clones and leaves some out. The table shows 14,000 or so clones, with around two fifths occurring only once. There were around 200,000 CFSE-labeled responder cells plated together with around 200,000 irradiated, violet-dye-labeled stimulator cells. This sample was taken from a study of graft-versus-host responses after intestinal transplantation. The germline gives CDR1 SGHVS, CDR2 FNYEAQ. V was pared by 2 bases and J by 8 bases, with 24 bases between. The CDR3 extends over 17 amino acids.

V gene TRBV7-6 combines with J gene TRBJ1-2; D is ambiguous. This clonotype was obtained from a human patient who received an intestinal transplant. The material was alloreactive CD8+ T cells from a mixed lymphocyte reaction culture, obtained before intestinal transplant. Subset described: CFSE-low proliferating T cells sorted from roughly 6-day pre-transplant mixed lymphocyte reaction (GvH or HvG direction). CDR3 nucleotide sequence: TGTGCCAGCAGCTTACAGGTGTCCGGGGAAAGAGTCGAGGGCTACACCTTC. Translating gives CASSLQVSGERVEGYTF.